This T cell receptor (beta chain) was captured in a study of human T cells and chemical hapten exposure (dated by TCRdb to about 2021). A note on the overall study: For sensitization, 2% DPC in acetone was applied to a roughly 2 cm by roughly 2 cm area of upper inner arm skin. Patients additionally received weekly therapeutic DPC doses to the scalp throughout the approximately 25-week study period. Patch testing was done on the upper back using Finn chambers containing 0.01% DPC, and results were scored after 6 days according to International Contact Dermatitis Research Group standards. The patient cohort, mostly female, included alopecia areata with under or over 50% scalp involvement, alopecia totalis and alopecia universalis. Libraries were pooled for sequencing, and variation in per-sample TCR yields was attributed mainly to small differences in library volumes within the pool. This study followed changes in the peripheral blood TCR repertoire in vivo during primary and secondary sensitization of alopecia patients to the hapten diphenylcyclopropenone (DPC). Blood samples were taken from patients before sensitization (week 0) and at 2, 6 and about 24 weeks after DPC sensitization. Blood for TCR sequencing was provided by twenty-nine alopecia patients at one to four time points (pre-sensitization, 2, 6 and 24 weeks). Here is what the overall study found, with its caveats: Expanded TCRs formed significantly more large CDR3 similarity clusters than pre-sensitization or healthy control sets, consistent with antigen-driven responses. DPC sensitization did not change how many TCRs were above 1 in 1000 frequency, and no evidence was found of alterations in global repertoire structure. Patch test score correlated positively with the number of PT1 expanded TCRs, reaching significance at thresholds 8, 16 and 32 but not at 4. Repeated subsampling changed both the strength of the expansion versus patch-test correlation and the threshold at which the correlation became significant. Alopecia, a presumed autoimmune disease, was present in all patients, so the immune response of the patients might differ from that of healthy individuals.

This clonotype was counted between two and nine times. The target of this receptor is not known. Base qualities are not recorded, but no much larger clone differs from it by a single base. The sample's time point label, in plain terms: pre-sensitization, week 0. The meaning of the sample's treatment or condition label: therapeutic diphenylcyclopropenone sensitization with weekly scalp DPC. At each patch-test visit, blood was drawn before the patch test was applied. Eligible patients were aged 18 to 70, diagnosed with alopecia, deemed suitable for DPC therapy, and excluded if pregnant. Total RNA was extracted from unfractionated whole blood that had been collected in Tempus Blood RNA tubes. Receptors were amplified or captured by RACE. The sequencer listed for this sample is NextSeq 500. Library preparation attached unique molecular identifiers to individual cDNA molecules for quantitative, reproducible TCR counting. From each blood RNA sample, both TCR alpha and TCR beta chains were sequenced. The published analysis was carried out like this. Samples had a median of roughly 99,000 TCRs, with a range from 23,224 to 690,600. V, J and CDR3 annotation of the TCR reads was carried out using the Decombinator software suite. Every sample was subsampled to the same number of TCRs (28,000) for the PS versus PT1 abundance plots. TCRs were defined as expanded if absent before sensitization and observed at least eight times at the 2-week time point. The public reads were reprocessed in TCRdb via fastp at Q25 and MiXCR, keeping in-frame beta chains. Rows matching on CDR3 protein sequence are summarized as one entry with the most common DNA and genes. TCRdb's processing, not the authors' own work, is the source of the V and J calls. This sample holds 180,000 or so distinct CDR3 sequences; around 30% were observed only once. The top ten clonotypes cover approximately 3% of the sample.

Between the V and J ends, shortened by 8 bases and 5 bases respectively, the junction contains 19 bases. The germline V gene sets CDR1 to SNHLY and CDR2 to FYNNEI. The CDR3 runs 15 residues from the cysteine to the phenylalanine. Of the read, only the CDR3 DNA is kept; its 45 bases are in frame from base 1. The rearrangement combines TRBV2 with TRBJ1-5; the D gene is possibly TRBD1, with 6 bases matching. The TCR originated in a woman aged 30 to 39 with alopecia areata. Some clones in this sample may be carry-over from other donors' samples. The starting material was whole blood, obtained in connection with sensitization to the hapten diphenylcyclopropenone (DPC). The CDR3 protein sequence reads: CASSGGGGADQPQHF. The base sequence is TGTGCCAGCTCCGGAGGGGGGGGCGCCGATCAGCCCCAGCATTTT.